These 6 T cell receptor beta chains originate from one sample sequenced in a study of T cell repertoires in cytomegalovirus infection. TCRdb processed the reads anew with MiXCR; each CDR3 protein has one entry. Of over 100,000 distinct CDR3 sequences in the sample, 10% were seen once. These TCRs' antigens remain unknown. Sequencing used PBMCs, sequenced either directly or after in vitro stimulation (not recorded which). These receptors came from a human donor in good health (CMV status not recorded). Some clones in this sample may be carry-over from other donors' samples.

The chain employs TRBV11-2 and TRBJ1-4; D not resolved. Trimming took off 5 bases at V and 0 bases at J, with 13 bases between the two ends. CDR1 is SGHAT and CDR2 is FQNNGV in the germline V gene. The length of the CDR3 is 16 residues. The CDR3 protein is CASSPRGATTNEKLFF. In DNA, the CDR3 is TGTGCCAGCAGCCCCCGAGGAGCCACAACTAATGAAAAACTGTTTTTT.

This clonotype was counted a few times. This chain uses TRBV12-3 or TRBV12-4 with TRBJ2-1, with 12 positions matching TRBD2. The CDR3 sequence is 17 residues long. The trim removed 5 bases at V and 6 bases at J, leaving 11 bases unmatched. CDR3 sequence reads: CASSLSPTLAGGNEQFF. As DNA, the CDR3 is TGTGCCAGCAGTCTCTCCCCCACACTAGCGGGAGGCAATGAGCAGTTCTTC.

This clonotype was detected a few times. This chain joins TRBV7-7 and TRBJ2-5, with no clear D. CDR3 length: 14 amino acids. CDR1 is SSHAT and CDR2 is FNYEAQ in the germline V gene (reference sequence). V was trimmed by 4 bases and J by 4 bases, leaving 13 bases between them. The CDR3 DNA reads TGTGCCAGCAGCTCCGGGTCACCCCTAGAGACCCAGTACTTC. Residues: CASSSGSPLETQYF. Filled out from reference TRBV7-7 and TRBJ2-5, the complete variable domain reads GAGVSQSPRYKVTKRGQDVTLRCDPISSHATLYWYQQALGQGPEFLTYFNYEAQPDKSGLPSDRFSAERPEGSISTLTIQRTEQRDSAMYRCASSSGSPLETQYFGPGTRLLVL.

The genes are TRBV6-2 or TRBV6-3 and TRBJ2-7; 11 nucleotides agree with TRBD2. With V trimmed by 2 bases and J by 5 bases, 11 bases remained unmatched. This CDR3 spans 17 amino acids. Per the germline V gene, CDR1 is MNHEY and CDR2 is SVGEGT. The CDR3 protein is CASSYIIAGGPGDEQYV. DNA for the CDR3: TGTGCCAGCAGTTACATCATAGCGGGAGGGCCTGGAGACGAGCAGTACGTC.

In its sample, this clonotype was seen a few times. The chain employs TRBV6-2 or TRBV6-3 and TRBJ1-2; D remains unclear. V was shortened by 7 bases and J by 6 bases, with 18 bases between the two germline ends. The CDR3 is 14 amino acids. Germline V lookup: CDR1 MNHEY, CDR2 SVGEGT. This CDR3 reads CASTSLGSNDGYTF. DNA of the CDR3: TGTGCCAGCACCTCCCTCGGGTCAAATGATGGCTACACCTTC.

This clonotype was counted at least ten times. The rearrangement joins TRBV7-2 to TRBJ2-7; D is unresolved. The V gene's germline CDR1 is SGHTA and CDR2 FQGNSA. The CDR3 totals 13 residues. The ends were cut back, 3 bases at V and 2 bases at J, with 8 bases in the middle. This CDR3 reads CASSLTLTYEQYF. In nucleotides, the CDR3 is TGTGCCAGCAGCTTGACCCTTACCTACGAGCAGTACTTC.